These 21 T cell receptor beta chains were sequenced from one sample in a study of blood T cell repertoires in COVID-19. Assay: immunoSEQ multiplex PCR; the TCRdb copy retains only in-frame clones and omits some. The data hold around 240,000 clones, with about 90% observed a single time. Sequencing used PBMCs or T cells enriched from blood (not recorded which). The source is a human donor in a cohort exposed to, infected with or recovered from COVID-19 (not recorded which). The donor label of this sample is uncertain.

This clone was observed a single time. The V gene is TRBV9, the J gene TRBJ2-2, with 7 bases matching TRBD1. The J segment lost 6 bases and the V segment lost 4 bases, leaving 6 bases of the junction unmatched. Per the germline V gene, CDR1 is SGDLS and CDR2 is YYNGEE. The CDR3 sequence is 14 residues long. The CDR3, as DNA: TGTGCCAGCAGCTCCCGGACAGGTGCCGGGGAGCTGTTTTTT. As protein: CASSSRTGAGELFF.

The V gene is TRBV27, the J gene TRBJ1-3; D possibly corresponds to TRBD1 (6 bases). The germline CDR1 and CDR2 sequences are MNHEY and SMNVEV (reference sequence). V was clipped by 10 bases and J by 0 bases, with 13 bases between them. The CDR3 covers 14 residues. This CDR3 is CATLTGLSGNTIYF. DNA of the CDR3: TGTGCCACCCTGACAGGTCTCTCTGGAAACACCATATATTTT.

V gene TRBV2 combines with J gene TRBJ2-3, with a possible D match to TRBD1 (6 bases). V was clipped by 0 bases and J by 4 bases, with 14 bases between them. CDR1 and CDR2 from the germline V gene are SNHLY and FYNNEI. The CDR3 is 16 residues long. The chain's CDR3 is CASSEAGGPRPDTQYF. DNA for the CDR3: TGTGCCAGCAGTGAAGCAGGGGGACCCAGGCCAGATACGCAGTATTTT.

On this clone itself: Because the CDR3 is missing its conserved closing phenylalanine or tryptophan, this is likely a read error. No DNA is shown, since the ends of the CDR3 on it are uncertain; the CDR3 is the one TCRdb lists. The chain has TRBV27 and TRBJ2-7; the D call of TRBD1 is as the table states it, not checked on the DNA. Germline CDR1 reads MNHEY; CDR2 reads SMNVEV (reference sequence). The CDR3 spans 14 amino acids, including both terminal residues. The CDR3 sequence is CASDNRTDSDRATG.

This clone was seen only a few times. The chain combines TRBV7-9 with TRBJ2-1; D call uncertain. CDR1 and CDR2 (germline): SEHNR, FQNEAQ (reference sequence). The CDR3 consists of 16 residues. Trimming took off 3 bases at V and 5 bases at J, with 17 bases between the two ends. The CDR3 spells CASSFPPGFEDNEQFF. The DNA for the CDR3 is TGTGCCAGCAGCTTCCCCCCCGGGTTCGAAGACAATGAGCAGTTCTTC.

This clone was counted a single time. The chain links TRBV29-1 to TRBJ1-1; D may be TRBD1 (6 bases). The germline V and J ends were trimmed by 6 bases and 0 bases, with 20 bases remaining between them. Germline V gene data show CDR1 as SQVTM and CDR2 as ANQGSEA. This CDR3 comprises 16 residues. The CDR3 sequence is CSVNRAPSFLNTEAFF. DNA of the CDR3: TGCAGCGTAAACAGGGCCCCCTCCTTCCTGAACACTGAAGCTTTCTTT.

This rearrangement joins TRBV27 to TRBJ2-7, with 11 bases fitting TRBD2. Unmatched junction bases numbered 6, after V lost 5 bases and J lost 0 bases. This CDR3 comprises 16 residues. The germline V gene encodes CDR1 MNHEY and CDR2 SMNVEV (reference sequence). CDR3 amino acids: CASSETGTSGSYEQYF. CDR3 DNA: TGTGCCAGCAGTGAAACCGGGACTAGCGGCTCCTACGAGCAGTACTTC.

In DNA, the CDR3 is TGTGCCAGCAGCTTAGGCCCGACAGATACGCAGTATTTT. This codes for CASSLGPTDTQYF. The chain has TRBV7-3 and TRBJ2-3; D uncertain. Germline CDR1 and CDR2: SGHTA and FQGTGA. CDR3 length: 13 amino acids. Trimming pared 2 bases from V and 3 bases from J, leaving 6 bases between.

The chain employs TRBV9 and TRBJ1-1; 9 bases fit TRBD1. The V segment lost 3 bases and the J segment 7 bases; nucleotides outside the gene matches: 10. This CDR3 contains 15 residues. Germline V gives CDR1 SGDLS, CDR2 YYNGEE. The CDR3 nucleotides are TGTGCCAGCAGCGGCCGGGACAGGGTGGGGGGTGAAGCTTTCTTT. This translates into CASSGRDRVGGEAFF.

The V call is TRBV12-3 or TRBV12-4, the J call TRBJ2-2, with no clear D. The CDR3 length is 13 residues. Trimming cost V 5 bases and J 0 bases, with 4 bases left between them. This CDR3 reads CASSPANTGELFF. In nucleotides, the CDR3 is TGTGCCAGCAGTCCCGCGAACACCGGGGAGCTGTTTTTT.

V is TRBV5-6 and J is TRBJ2-7; 11 bases line up with TRBD1. CDR1 is SGHDT, CDR2 YYEEEE, per germline. Trimming took 4 bases from V and 1 from J; bases not matched to a gene: 4. The CDR3 length is 15 residues. The CDR3, as DNA: TGTGCCAGCAGCAGGGGACAGGGGGTATCCTACGAGCAGTACTTC. Its protein product is CASSRGQGVSYEQYF.

The sample holds one count of this clone. This sequence joins TRBV19 and TRBJ1-5; D ambiguous. The CDR3 extends over 15 amino acids. V shed 1 base and J shed 0 bases, with 7 bases lying between them. Germline V gene data show CDR1 as LNHDA and CDR2 as SQIVND (reference sequence). The chain's CDR3 is CASSIGGISNQPQHF. The CDR3 region has the DNA TGTGCCAGTAGTATAGGAGGGATTAGCAATCAGCCCCAGCATTTT.

This clone was observed once. The genes are TRBV7-2 and TRBJ1-2; weak D call: TRBD1 (6 bases). Germline CDR1 and CDR2: SGHTA and FQGNSA. Trimming left V 0 bases short and J 2 bases short, with 10 bases between. CDR3 length: 15 amino acids. CDR3: CASSLAVGTNYGYTF. CDR3 in DNA: TGTGCCAGCAGCTTAGCGGTGGGGACAAACTATGGCTACACCTTC.

The chain links TRBV5-8 to TRBJ1-1; D is unclear. The ends were cut back, 0 bases at V and 1 base at J, with 7 bases in the middle. Germline V lookup: CDR1 SGHTS, CDR2 YDEGEE. The CDR3 sequence is 14 residues long. The CDR3 sequence is CASSLGHSNTEAFF. Written as DNA, the CDR3 is TGTGCCAGCAGCTTGGGACACTCGAACACTGAAGCTTTCTTT.

As DNA, the CDR3 is TGCGCCAGCAGCTTGGACACTAACAATGAGCAGTTCTTC. As protein: CASSLDTNNEQFF. The gene calls are TRBV5-1 and TRBJ2-1; no clear D. CDR1 SGHRS and CDR2 YFSETQ come from the germline V gene. Between the trimmed V and J ends, which lost 0 bases and 5 bases, there was a span of 6 bases. This CDR3 has 13 residues.

This clone was observed once. This chain joins TRBV18 and TRBJ1-2, with TRBD1 identical over 7 bases. V was pared by 4 bases and J by 5 bases, with 4 bases of the junction left unmatched. The germline CDR1 and CDR2 sequences are KGHSH and LQKENI. The CDR3 has 13 residues. CDR3 sequence reads: CASSLKQGYGYTF. CDR3 nucleotides: TGTGCCAGCTCACTCAAACAGGGGTATGGCTACACCTTC.

This clone was detected only once. The chain links TRBV7-9 to TRBJ2-2, with D possibly being TRBD1 (5 bases). The V gene's germline CDR1 is SEHNR and CDR2 FQNEAQ (reference sequence). Trimming cost V 2 bases and J 0 bases, with 7 bases left between them. This CDR3 is built from 15 residues. DNA of the CDR3: TGTGCCAGCAGCTTACAGGGCACGAACACCGGGGAGCTGTTTTTT. This translates into CASSLQGTNTGELFF.

This clone was observed a few times. This CDR3 is CASSPIGGAAGELFF. In DNA, the CDR3 is TGTGCCAGCTCACCAATAGGAGGGGCGGCCGGGGAGCTGTTTTTT. This chain uses TRBV18 with TRBJ2-2, with a tentative D call TRBD2 (6 bases). This CDR3 contains 15 residues. V lost 2 bases, J lost 6 bases, and 13 bases lay in between. From germline, CDR1 is KGHSH and CDR2 LQKENI.

V gene TRBV27 combines with J gene TRBJ2-1; possible D gene TRBD1, 6 bases. This CDR3 has 16 residues. The germline gives CDR1 MNHEY, CDR2 SMNVEV (reference sequence). V was cut by 8 bases and J by 3 bases, with 20 bases left in between. CDR3 loop: CASSPVGAGDYNEQFF. For the CDR3, the DNA is TGTGCCAGCTCTCCGGTAGGGGCAGGGGACTACAATGAGCAGTTCTTC.

The gene calls are TRBV29-1 and TRBJ1-2, with a possible D match to TRBD1 (5 bases). Germline loops: CDR1 SQVTM, CDR2 ANQGSEA. The V end lost 4 bases, the J end lost 8 bases, and 11 bases lay between the germline ends. The CDR3 totals 11 residues. The CDR3 spells CSVGGDGGYTF. CDR3 bases: TGCAGCGTTGGGGGGGACGGAGGCTACACCTTC.

The rearrangement joins TRBV30 to TRBJ1-5, with D possibly TRBD1 on 5 matching bases. Trimming left V 2 bases short and J 7 bases short, with 12 bases between. This CDR3 comprises 13 residues. CDR1 GTSNPN and CDR2 SVGIG come from the germline V gene (reference sequence). Written as DNA, the CDR3 is TGTGCCTGGAGTTGGGGCGGGGTGCAGCCCCAGCATTTT. Translating gives CAWSWGGVQPQHF. Based on the CDR3 plus reference TRBV30 and TRBJ1-5, the full variable domain is SQTIHQWPATLVQPVGSPLSLECTVEGTSNPNLYWYRQAAGRGLQLLFYSVGIGQISSEVPQNLSASRPQDRQFILSSKKLLLSDSGFYLCAWSWGGVQPQHFGDGTRLSIL.